The source of this T cell receptor beta chain is a study of CD8+ T cells in alopecia areata. Study-wide background: Donor skin was harvested from 6-12-month-old C3H/HeJ mice with spontaneous alopecia and grafted onto roughly 7-10-week-old female C3H/HeJ recipients.

Study findings and constraints: Normal scalp showed lower clonality than lesional scalp, especially alopecia totalis/universalis. Patients shared TCRs less clearly than mice did, possibly for HLA-related reasons.

Reverse transcribed after extraction, RNA yielded cDNA as the sequencing template. Sequenced by immunoSEQ multiplex PCR; TCRdb stores in-frame clones only, minus some. This sample has 250,000 or so clones and no singletons, with 1.2% in the ten largest. As regards this clone: The antigen is undetermined. Mouse germline and gene names are used. The sequence runs out 4 residues before the end of the CDR3; the remainder is reconstructed from the germline J gene. The same CDR3 arises from other DNA sequences in this sample as well.

Germline lookup yields CDR1 FNHDT and CDR2 SITEND (reference sequence). The CDR3 runs to 14 residues. V lost 2 bases to trimming and J lost 3 bases, with 9 bases between them. CD4, CD8alpha, NKG2D, NKG2ACE and other markers guided sorting of pooled cutaneous lymph node cells. This receptor was taken from a C3H/HeJ mouse with alopecia areata. MHC haplotype of the strain: H2-k. Specimen: CD4+ T cells sorted from a lymph node. This chain connects TRBV19 to TRBJ2-1; weak D call: TRBD1 (6 bases). CDR3 sequence reads: CASSIRGSYAEQFF. CDR3 bases read: TGTGCCAGCAGTATTAGGGGGAGCTATGCT.